Listed below are T cell receptor beta chains from one sample, sequenced in a study of shared clonotypes between healthy human individuals. Assay: immunoSEQ multiplex PCR; the TCRdb copy retains only in-frame clones and omits some. The data hold about 2.4 million clones, with roughly 92% observed a single time. Sequencing was done on a sample of naive CD4+ T cells sorted from blood. These receptors originate from a man younger than 30 in good health. Both conserved end residues are part of each CDR3. The D gene is left open where the match is weak. Clone sizes are given selectively: once, few, many, or a class where the clone is expanded.

CDR3 DNA: TGCGCCAGCAGCGCGGGACAGCCAGGCGACTACGAGCAGTACTTC; CDR3 protein: CASSAGQPGDYEQYF; D gene: .; J gene: TRBJ2-7; clone size: .; V gene: TRBV5-1
CDR3 DNA: TGTGCCAGCTCACCCGACAGGGGGGCTGGTTCACCCCTCCACTTT; CDR3 protein: CASSPDRGAGSPLHF; D gene: TRBD1; J gene: TRBJ1-6; clone size: .; V gene: TRBV18
CDR3 DNA: TGTGCCACCAGCAGAGATTTGTCGGGGGGAAATGAAAAATTGTTTTTT; CDR3 protein: CATSRDLSGGNEKLFF; D gene: .; J gene: TRBJ1-4; clone size: .; V gene: TRBV15
CDR3 DNA: TGTGCCAGCAGTGAGTCGGCAGCTAATGAAAAACTGTTTTTT; CDR3 protein: CASSESAANEKLFF; D gene: .; J gene: TRBJ1-4; clone size: .; V gene: TRBV2
CDR3 DNA: TGTGCCAGCAGTCCCGACAGGGGGCATGAGCAGTTCTTC; CDR3 protein: CASSPDRGHEQFF; D gene: TRBD1; J gene: TRBJ2-1; clone size: .; V gene: TRBV28
CDR3 DNA: TGTGCCAGCAGTGCAACCGGGACAGGGGTGTCAGATACGCAGTATTTT; CDR3 protein: CASSATGTGVSDTQYF; D gene: TRBD1; J gene: TRBJ2-3; clone size: .; V gene: TRBV6-6
CDR3 DNA: TGTGCCATCAGTGAAATCCGGGGCTCGAACACCGGGGAGCTGTTTTTT; CDR3 protein: CAISEIRGSNTGELFF; D gene: .; J gene: TRBJ2-2; clone size: once; V gene: TRBV10-3
CDR3 DNA: TGTGCCAGCAGTTTAACGACATTGCGCGATGAAGCTTTCTTT; CDR3 protein: CASSLTTLRDEAFF; D gene: .; J gene: TRBJ1-1; clone size: .; V gene: TRBV28
CDR3 DNA: TGCGCCAGCAGCTTGGGGGACAGGCCTGAGCAGTTCTTC; CDR3 protein: CASSLGDRPEQFF; D gene: TRBD1; J gene: TRBJ2-1; clone size: .; V gene: TRBV5-1
CDR3 DNA: TGTGCCGCACAACCCGGGAATAATGGCTACACCTTC; CDR3 protein: CAAQPGNNGYTF; D gene: .; J gene: TRBJ1-2; clone size: .; V gene: TRBV10-3
CDR3 DNA: TGTGCCAGCAGCCCCAGGTCGGGGGCCCTAGGGAACAATGAGCAGTTCTTC; CDR3 protein: CASSPRSGALGNNEQFF; D gene: .; J gene: TRBJ2-1; clone size: once; V gene: TRBV7-8
CDR3 DNA: TGTGCCAGCAGCCGGTCCCAATCCAGTAACAATGAGCAGTTCTTC; CDR3 protein: CASSRSQSSNNEQFF; D gene: .; J gene: TRBJ2-1; clone size: .; V gene: TRBV9
CDR3 DNA: TGTGCCAGCCTACCTGGACAGGTAAACACTGAAGCTTTCTTT; CDR3 protein: CASLPGQVNTEAFF; D gene: TRBD1; J gene: TRBJ1-1; clone size: .; V gene: TRBV28
CDR3 DNA: TGTGCCAGCAGTGAAGACGTGACAGGGAGCACTGAAGCTTTCTTT; CDR3 protein: CASSEDVTGSTEAFF; D gene: TRBD1; J gene: TRBJ1-1; clone size: .; V gene: TRBV25-1
CDR3 DNA: TGTGCCAGCAGCCTGGCCGGGACAGGGGCACGGGAGCAGTACTTC; CDR3 protein: CASSLAGTGAREQYF; D gene: TRBD1; J gene: TRBJ2-7; clone size: .; V gene: TRBV7-2
CDR3 DNA: TGTGCCAGTAGTAGGACAGGGGTAGCGGGAGGGGAGCAGTTCTTC; CDR3 protein: CASSRTGVAGGEQFF; D gene: TRBD2; J gene: TRBJ2-1; clone size: .; V gene: TRBV19